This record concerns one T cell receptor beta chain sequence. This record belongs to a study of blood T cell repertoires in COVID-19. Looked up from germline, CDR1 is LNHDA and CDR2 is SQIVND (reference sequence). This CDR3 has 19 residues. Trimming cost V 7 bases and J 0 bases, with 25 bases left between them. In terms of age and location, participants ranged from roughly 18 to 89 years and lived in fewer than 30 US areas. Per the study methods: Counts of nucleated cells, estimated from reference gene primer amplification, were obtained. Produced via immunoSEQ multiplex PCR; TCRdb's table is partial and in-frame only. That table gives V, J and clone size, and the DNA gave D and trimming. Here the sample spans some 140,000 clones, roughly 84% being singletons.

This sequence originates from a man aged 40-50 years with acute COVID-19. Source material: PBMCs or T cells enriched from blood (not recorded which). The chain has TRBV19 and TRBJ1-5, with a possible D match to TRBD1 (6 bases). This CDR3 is CASTVDAGAIPYSNQPQHF. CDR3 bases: TGTGCCAGTACGGTGGACGCAGGGGCGATCCCTTATAGCAATCAGCCCCAGCATTTT.